Each of the 16 T cell receptor beta chains below was sequenced from the same sample in a study of early T cells in non-severe SARS-CoV-2 infection. MiXCR, applied by TCRdb to the 5' RACE reads, yields one record per CDR3 protein. The sample holds 45,000 to 50,000 distinct CDR3 sequences, 6.5% seen once. Sequencing used whole blood, obtained at baseline. These receptors came from an adult who was a healthcare worker with PCR-confirmed SARS-CoV-2 infection or an uninfected control (not recorded which).

This clonotype was seen only a few times. The CDR3, as DNA: TGTGCCAGTAGTCTGACGACCCACAATGAGCAGTTCTTC. Its translation: CASSLTTHNEQFF. The chain joins TRBV19 to TRBJ2-1; D gene ambiguous. The CDR3 extends over 13 amino acids. Germline V gene data show CDR1 as LNHDA and CDR2 as SQIVND (reference sequence). Trimming removed 5 bases from V and 5 bases from J, with 10 bases in between. The whole variable domain, filled in from reference TRBV19 and TRBJ2-1, reads DGGITQSPKYLFRKEGQNVTLSCEQNLNHDAMYWYRQDPGQGLRLIYYSQIVNDFQKGDIAEGYSVSREKKESFPLTVTSAQKNPTAFYLCASSLTTHNEQFFGPGTRLTVL.

This clonotype was counted ten times or more. V and J are TRBV12-3 or TRBV12-4 and TRBJ1-5; tentative D call: TRBD1 (5 bases). V was shortened by 5 bases and J by 6 bases, with 20 bases between the two germline ends. The CDR3 extends over 16 amino acids. The CDR3 sequence is CASSRRSGNRIQPQHF. The CDR3 DNA is TGTGCCAGCAGTCGTCGATCGGGGAACAGGATTCAGCCCCAGCATTTT.

This clonotype was observed many times. The chain couples TRBV12-3 or TRBV12-4 to TRBJ2-7, with TRBD1 matching 7 bases. This CDR3 comprises 15 residues. V shed 3 bases and J 2 bases; nucleotides not matched to a gene: 7. The CDR3 reads CASSFRQGNTYEQYF. The DNA for the CDR3 is TGTGCCAGCAGTTTTAGACAGGGCAATACCTACGAGCAGTACTTC.

In its sample, this clonotype was seen many times. This chain links TRBV19 with TRBJ1-5, with D possibly matching TRBD1 (5 bases). The V end lost 5 bases, the J end lost 0 bases, and 26 bases lay between the germline ends. Germline V gene lookup returns CDR1 LNHDA and CDR2 SQIVND (reference sequence). This CDR3 is built from 20 residues. Here the CDR3 reads CASSPRAGDLSTYSNQPQHF. CDR3 coding DNA: TGTGCCAGTAGTCCACGGGCCGGGGACCTTTCGACTTATAGCAATCAGCCCCAGCATTTT.

This clonotype was recorded many times. The chain carries TRBV3-1 and TRBJ2-2; D might be TRBD2 (5 bases). The ends were cut back, 6 bases at V and 4 bases at J, with 18 bases in the middle. Looked up from germline, CDR1 is LGHDT and CDR2 is YNNKEL (reference sequence). CDR3 size: 16 residues. DNA of the CDR3: TGTGCCAGCAGACTAGACTCCCTGATGATCACCGGGGAGCTGTTTTTT. Translating gives CASRLDSLMITGELFF. The entire variable domain, with the rest obtained from reference TRBV3-1 and TRBJ2-2, is as follows: DTAVSQTPKYLVTQMGNDKSIKCEQNLGHDTMYWYKQDSKKFLKIMFSYNNKELIINETVPNRFSPKSPDKAHLNLHINSLELGDSAVYFCASRLDSLMITGELFFGEGSRLTVL.

The table lists this clonotype with a few counts. The CDR3 is CASSLGGSQETQYF. The CDR3 DNA reads TGTGCCAGCAGCTTGGGGGGCAGCCAAGAGACCCAGTACTTC. This sequence joins TRBV5-5 and TRBJ2-5; tentative D call: TRBD1 (5 bases). V was pared by 0 bases and J by 1 base, with 7 bases between. This CDR3 is built from 14 residues. The germline V gene encodes CDR1 SGHKS and CDR2 YYEKEE (reference sequence).

This clonotype was counted many times. The chain joins TRBV10-3 to TRBJ2-7; 7 bases are a match to TRBD2. The V gene end was trimmed by 10 bases and the J gene end by 1 base; junction bases not matched to a gene: 13. This CDR3 has 15 residues. From germline, CDR1 is ENHRY and CDR2 SYGVKD. DNA for the CDR3: TGTGCCACAAGTCGGGAACTAGCGACTTCCTACGAGCAGTACTTC. It codes for CATSRELATSYEQYF.

This clonotype appeared many times. The V call is TRBV12-3 or TRBV12-4, the J call TRBJ2-4; D remains ambiguous. V gave up 5 bases and J gave up 7 bases, with 15 bases separating them. The CDR3 loop spans 14 amino acids. CDR3 sequence: CASSPWIEGNIQYF. The CDR3 DNA reads as TGTGCCAGCAGTCCATGGATAGAAGGGAACATTCAGTACTTC.

This clonotype has a handful of counts. The chain combines TRBV6-2 or TRBV6-3 with TRBJ2-7; TRBD2 matches 7 bases. The CDR3 runs 16 residues. The V segment lost 6 bases and the J segment 5 bases; nucleotides outside the gene matches: 16. Germline V gives CDR1 MNHEY, CDR2 SVGEGT. Here the CDR3 DNA reads TGTGCCAGCAGACCTCTACCGTTTAGAGCGGGGCACGAGCAGTACTTC. This sequence encodes CASRPLPFRAGHEQYF.

Ten or more counts support this clonotype. In DNA, the CDR3 is TGCGCCAGCAGCCCGGCCGGGGGGCGCGAGACTGAAGCTTTCTTT. Its protein is CASSPAGGRETEAFF. V is TRBV5-1 and J is TRBJ1-1, with D perhaps matching TRBD1 (6 bases). CDR3 length equals 15 residues. Germline V lookup: CDR1 SGHRS, CDR2 YFSETQ. Trimming shortened V by 4 bases and J by 5 bases, and 18 bases separated the two germline ends. Together with reference TRBV5-1 and TRBJ1-1, the CDR3 gives the full variable domain: KAGVTQTPRYLIKTRGQQVTLSCSPISGHRSVSWYQQTPGQGLQFLFEYFSETQRNKGNFPGRFSGRQFSNSRSEMNVSTLELGDSALYLCASSPAGGRETEAFFGQGTRLTVV.

This clonotype turned up a few times. The chain has TRBV10-3 and TRBJ2-1; D call uncertain. V lost 0 bases and J 6 bases, leaving 18 bases between the germline ends. This CDR3 has 17 residues. Germline CDR1 is ENHRY and CDR2 is SYGVKD. CDR3 amino acids: CAISESSFDGEVNEQFF. In DNA, the CDR3 is TGTGCCATCAGTGAGTCCTCGTTTGACGGCGAGGTCAATGAGCAGTTCTTC.

Judged by abundance, this clonotype is medium-sized (0.01 to 0.1%). The rearrangement uses TRBV4-1 and TRBJ1-1; no clear D. The V end lost 0 bases, the J end lost 4 bases, and 9 bases lay between the germline ends. This CDR3 is 14 amino acids long. Germline CDR1 reads MGHRA; CDR2 reads YSYEKL. The CDR3 here is CASSQDRSGTEAFF. As DNA, the CDR3 is TGCGCCAGCAGCCAAGATCGGTCGGGCACTGAAGCTTTCTTT.

This clonotype was seen a handful of times. The chain links TRBV12-3 or TRBV12-4 to TRBJ1-5, with 7 bases that match TRBD1. V gave up 4 bases and J gave up 3 bases; unmatched junction bases: 6. The CDR3 consists of 15 residues. Here the CDR3 DNA reads TGTGCCAGCAGTTCTCCGACAGGGATCAATCAGCCCCAGCATTTT. Its protein is CASSSPTGINQPQHF.

This CDR3 is CSARSSYNSPLHF. CDR3 DNA sequence: TGCAGCGCCCGGAGCTCCTATAATTCACCCCTCCACTTT. V is TRBV29-1 and J is TRBJ1-6; D is unresolved. Germline-derived CDR1 and CDR2 are SQVTM and ANQGSEA. The CDR3 runs to 13 residues. The ends were cut back, 7 bases at V and 0 bases at J, with 7 bases in the middle.

The DNA for the CDR3 is TGCGCCAGCAGCCAAGATACGGGGGGGCCGGGAGATACGCAGTATTTT. It translates to CASSQDTGGPGDTQYF. The genes are TRBV4-3 and TRBJ2-3; 8 bases map to TRBD2. There are 16 residues in the CDR3. V shed 0 bases, J shed 5 bases, and the junction held 7 bases outside the gene matches. The germline gives CDR1 LGHNA, CDR2 YSLEER.

The sample holds many counts of this clonotype. V gene TRBV7-2 combines with J gene TRBJ2-1; D gene ambiguous. Germline assignment: CDR1 SGHTA and CDR2 FQGNSA. With 2 bases removed from V and 6 bases from J, the gap between germline ends came to 8 bases. The CDR3 has 13 residues. CDR3 DNA: TGTGCCAGCAGCTTAATCAGTTTCAATGAGCAGTTCTTC. Its protein is CASSLISFNEQFF.